This entry lists 26 T cell receptor beta chains sequenced from one sample in a study of T cell repertoires in aging, cancer and after chemotherapy. Multiplex touch-down PCR with TRB-A/B primers amplified rearranged V-D-J TRB sequences. TCRdb reanalysed the multiplex PCR reads using MiXCR and keeps one entry per CDR3 protein. The sample records 1,500 to 2,000 distinct CDR3 sequences, 28% being singletons. The template was genomic DNA from peripheral blood, not RNA. Material: blood. These receptor sequences come from a human donor in good health.

This clonotype was seen only a few times. The chain is built from TRBV6-4 and TRBJ2-3, with TRBD2 as a possible D gene (5 bases). Looked up from germline, CDR1 is MRHNA and CDR2 is SNTAGT. Trimming took off 4 bases at V and 0 bases at J, with 8 bases between the two ends. The length of the CDR3 is 14 residues. This CDR3 is CASSGTGSTDTQYF. CDR3 DNA: TGTGCCAGCAGTGGAACGGGGAGCACAGATACGCAGTATTTT.

By sample fraction, this clonotype is large. This chain joins TRBV29-1 and TRBJ2-5, with a weak D call TRBD2 (5 bases). Trimming removed 4 bases from V and 5 bases from J, with 8 bases in between. Per the germline V gene, CDR1 is SQVTM and CDR2 is ANQGSEA. The CDR3 is made up of 11 amino acids. The CDR3 region is CSVGGYETQYF. CDR3 bases: TGCAGCGTTGGAGGGTACGAGACCCAGTACTTC. Variable domain in full (rest from reference TRBV29-1 and TRBJ2-5): SAVISQKPSRDICQRGTSLTIQCQVDSQVTMMFWYRQQPGQSLTLIATANQGSEATYESGFVIDKFPISRPNLTFSTLTVSNMSPEDSSIYLCSVGGYETQYFGPGTRLLVL.

This clonotype is labeled medium-sized (0.01 to 0.1%). This sequence joins TRBV24-1 and TRBJ2-6; tentatively, D is TRBD1 or TRBD2 (6 bases each). The CDR3 has 18 residues. V dropped 3 bases and J dropped 2 bases, with 16 bases sitting between them. CDR1 and CDR2 (germline): KGHDR, SFDVKD. The CDR3 reads CATSDHRWGAPGANVLTF. The CDR3 DNA follows: TGTGCCACCAGTGATCATCGTTGGGGGGCGCCTGGGGCCAACGTCCTGACTTTC.

By sample share, this clonotype is medium-sized. This sequence joins TRBV18 and TRBJ2-3; possible D gene TRBD2, 5 bases. Trimming stripped 0 bases from V and 6 bases from J, with 13 bases between. Looked up from germline, CDR1 is KGHSH and CDR2 is LQKENI. CDR3 length: 15 residues. The CDR3 nucleotides are TGTGCCAGCTCACCACCAAGCGGTATCCCCGATACGCAGTATTTT. Its protein is CASSPPSGIPDTQYF.

This clonotype is deemed large. CDR3 residues: CASSRVGGGSPLHF. DNA for the CDR3: TGTGCCAGCAGTCGAGTAGGGGGCGGTTCACCCCTCCACTTT. The gene calls are TRBV6-5 and TRBJ1-6; TRBD1 aligns across 7 bases. V trimming: 5 bases; J trimming: 9 bases; junction bases outside the gene matches: 7. The V gene's germline CDR1 is MNHEY and CDR2 SVGAGI. The CDR3 has 14 residues.

As regards this clonotype: Just one base apart from a much larger clone, this may be a read error. The chain is built from TRBV30 and TRBJ2-1; D not certain. Germline-derived CDR1 and CDR2 are GTSNPN and SVGIG (reference sequence). The CDR3 covers 15 residues. This CDR3 is CAWSVWRPGNNKQFF. The CDR3 DNA sequence: TGTGCCTGGAGTGTATGGCGACCCGGCAACAATAAGCAGTTCTTC.

This clonotype has a handful of counts. The chain combines TRBV6-1 with TRBJ1-5; the D gene is possibly TRBD1 (6 bases). With 3 bases removed from V and 6 bases from J, the gap between germline ends came to 15 bases. Germline V lookup: CDR1 MNHNS, CDR2 SASEGT. CDR3 length: 15 amino acids. The CDR3 region is CASSDGAGAGQPQHF. As DNA, the CDR3 is TGTGCCAGCAGTGATGGGGCAGGGGCCGGTCAGCCCCAGCATTTT.

This rearrangement joins TRBV7-6 to TRBJ2-7; TRBD1 agrees at 9 bases. The CDR3 contains 15 residues. The V segment lost 1 base and the J segment 2 bases; nucleotides outside the gene matches: 3. Per the germline V gene, CDR1 is SGHVS and CDR2 is FNYEAQ. The CDR3 here is CASSLGDRVTYEQYF. In nucleotides, the CDR3 is TGTGCCAGCAGCTTAGGGGACAGGGTCACCTACGAGCAGTACTTC.

The chain couples TRBV6-5 to TRBJ2-7, with 8 bases identical to TRBD2. This CDR3 is 12 amino acids long. V lost 8 bases, J lost 4 bases, and 4 bases stayed unmatched. The germline V gene encodes CDR1 MNHEY and CDR2 SVGAGI. CDR3 in DNA: TGTGCCAGCGGGGGCGGGGGGTACGAGCAGTACTTC. Its translation is CASGGGGYEQYF.

This clonotype was found a few times. Here the CDR3 reads CASTTIGGGPEAFF. The CDR3 DNA reads as TGTGCCAGCACCACAATAGGGGGGGGGCCTGAAGCTTTCTTT. The chain has TRBV12-3 or TRBV12-4 and TRBJ1-1, with a weak D call TRBD1 (6 bases). The CDR3 runs 14 residues. V lost 7 bases and J 6 bases, leaving 18 bases between the germline ends.

This clonotype was seen a handful of times. This chain joins TRBV20-1 and TRBJ2-3, with D perhaps TRBD2 (5 bases). Trimming cost V 0 bases and J 0 bases, with 13 bases left between them. The CDR3 is made up of 16 amino acids. Germline assignment: CDR1 DFQATT and CDR2 SNEGSKA (reference sequence). CDR3 nucleotide sequence: TGCAGTGCTAGAGATTCGGGCAGGACTAGCACAGATACGCAGTATTTT. Translated: CSARDSGRTSTDTQYF.

In this sample, this clonotype turned up a few times. This chain links TRBV20-1 with TRBJ2-3; D may match TRBD1 or TRBD2 (5 bases each). The CDR3 spans 14 residues. Trimming stripped 5 bases from V and 0 bases from J, with 12 bases between. The V gene's germline CDR1 is DFQATT and CDR2 SNEGSKA (reference sequence). Here the CDR3 reads CSAGTVTSTDTQYF. The CDR3 nucleotides read TGCAGTGCTGGGACGGTTACTAGCACAGATACGCAGTATTTT.

This clonotype counts as medium-sized. The chain carries TRBV18 and TRBJ2-1; a weak D match, TRBD1 (6 bases). Germline CDR1 is KGHSH and CDR2 is LQKENI. The CDR3 runs to 15 residues. Trimming took 1 base from V and 2 from J, leaving 9 bases between them. The CDR3 region has the DNA TGTGCCAGCTCACCACTAGAGGGGGCCTACAATGAGCAGTTCTTC. This translates into CASSPLEGAYNEQFF. The complete variable domain, with remaining parts taken from reference TRBV18 and TRBJ2-1, reads NAGVMQNPRHLVRRRGQEARLRCSPMKGHSHVYWYRQLPEEGLKFMVYLQKENIIDESGMPKERFSAEFPKEGPSILRIQQVVRGDSAAYFCASSPLEGAYNEQFFGPGTRLTVL.

The count of this clonotype is one. The chain employs TRBV20-1 and TRBJ2-3, with TRBD1 identical over 7 bases. CDR1 is DFQATT and CDR2 is SNEGSKA in the germline V gene (reference sequence). V lost 6 bases to trimming and J lost 0 bases; unmatched junction nucleotides: 9. The CDR3 covers 15 residues. The CDR3 here is CSAEPRDRSTDTQYF. CDR3 nucleotide sequence: TGCAGTGCAGAACCCCGGGACAGAAGCACAGATACGCAGTATTTT.

This chain links TRBV11-2 with TRBJ2-3, with a possible D match to TRBD2 (6 bases). Trimming left V 8 bases short and J 4 bases short, with 10 bases between. The CDR3 sequence is 12 residues long. The germline V gene encodes CDR1 SGHAT and CDR2 FQNNGV. Here the CDR3 reads CASGTSSDTQYF. The DNA for the CDR3 is TGTGCCAGCGGCACTAGCTCAGATACGCAGTATTTT.

This clonotype is labeled medium-sized. This rearrangement joins TRBV5-6 to TRBJ2-1; no reliable D call. The V gene lost 1 base and the J gene lost 0 bases, with 11 bases spanning the gap. The V gene's germline CDR1 is SGHDT and CDR2 YYEEEE. CDR3 size: 16 residues. CDR3 loop: CASSLKRGSSYNEQFF. The CDR3 DNA reads TGTGCCAGCAGCTTGAAGCGCGGCAGCTCCTACAATGAGCAGTTCTTC. Full variable domain (missing parts from reference TRBV5-6 and TRBJ2-1): DAGVTQSPTHLIKTRGQQVTLRCSPKSGHDTVSWYQQALGQGPQFIFQYYEEEERQRGNFPDRFSGHQFPNYSSELNVNALLLGDSALYLCASSLKRGSSYNEQFFGPGTRLTVL.

This clonotype was counted only a few times. The V gene is TRBV12-3 or TRBV12-4, the J gene TRBJ1-6, with D perhaps matching TRBD1 (6 bases). The CDR3 loop spans 17 amino acids. The ends were cut back, 6 bases at V and 9 bases at J, with 24 bases in the middle. Written as DNA, the CDR3 is TGTGCCAGCAGCCCGAGGGGGGACACCGCTTGGGGTTCACCCCTCCACTTT. Translation: CASSPRGDTAWGSPLHF.

The chain employs TRBV11-1 and TRBJ2-1; D unresolved. Matching the DNA end better, TRBJ2-5 makes the J call doubtful. This CDR3 comprises 14 residues. Germline V gene lookup returns CDR1 SGHAT and CDR2 FQDESV (reference sequence). CDR3 sequence reads: CASSLMSLVETQYF. DNA for the CDR3: TGTGCCAGCAGCTTAATGAGCTTGGTGGAGACCCAGTACTTC.

This clonotype is classed as medium-sized. The gene calls are TRBV6-1 and TRBJ1-5, with TRBD1 matching over 7 bases. The germline CDR1 and CDR2 sequences are MNHNS and SASEGT. V shed 1 base and J 2 bases; nucleotides not matched to a gene: 5. This CDR3 comprises 16 residues. The CDR3 sequence is CASSEEGGAGNQPQHF. CDR3 DNA: TGTGCCAGCAGTGAAGAAGGGGGCGCGGGCAATCAGCCCCAGCATTTT.

This clonotype is termed medium-sized (0.01 to 0.1%). The chain employs TRBV15 and TRBJ2-1, with 7 bases matching TRBD1. With V trimmed by 2 bases and J by 6 bases, 4 bases remained unmatched. This CDR3 region has 14 residues. Germline V gives CDR1 LNHNV, CDR2 YYDKDF (reference sequence). The CDR3 region is CATSRRQGSNEQFF. In DNA form, the CDR3 reads TGTGCCACCAGCAGACGACAGGGATCCAATGAGCAGTTCTTC.

This clonotype is medium-sized (0.01 to 0.1%) by share. The chain carries TRBV5-5 and TRBJ2-3; D is perhaps TRBD1 (5 bases). This CDR3 is 14 amino acids long. CDR1 is SGHKS, CDR2 YYEKEE, per germline (reference sequence). The V end lost 9 bases, the J end lost 4 bases, and 18 bases lay between the germline ends. DNA for the CDR3: TGTGCCACCAACCCAGGGAATGTTCCAGATACGCAGTATTTT. Translation: CATNPGNVPDTQYF.

This chain links TRBV7-2 with TRBJ1-1; D uncertain. Trimming took 3 bases from V and 5 from J, leaving 7 bases between them. Germline CDR1 SGHTA, CDR2 FQGNSA. The CDR3 spans 12 residues. CDR3 loop: CASSFVQTEAFF. CDR3 in DNA: TGTGCCAGCAGCTTTGTACAGACTGAAGCTTTCTTT.

The sample holds a few counts of this clonotype. This chain connects TRBV2 to TRBJ2-3; D is unresolved. The CDR3 has 11 residues. V lost 7 bases, J lost 4 bases, and 6 bases lay in between. Germline CDR1 is SNHLY and CDR2 is FYNNEI. The CDR3 DNA reads as TGTGCCAGCAATCTCGCAGATACGCAGTATTTT. The encoded protein is CASNLADTQYF.

This chain uses TRBV12-3 or TRBV12-4 with TRBJ2-7; 15 bases are shared with TRBD2. V dropped 7 bases and J dropped 4; count of bases not matched to a gene: 8. This CDR3 is 16 amino acids long. The CDR3 nucleotides are TGTGCCAGCAAAGGACTAGCGGGGGGGCTGAGTTACGAGCAGTACTTC. Translating gives CASKGLAGGLSYEQYF.

This chain uses TRBV5-1 with TRBJ2-5; either TRBD1 or TRBD2 may fit D (5 bases each). The CDR3 consists of 14 residues. V lost 5 bases and J lost 2, with 13 bases in between. Germline loops: CDR1 SGHRS, CDR2 YFSETQ. The CDR3 is CASRGPRGQETQYF. CDR3 coding DNA: TGCGCCAGCAGGGGACCACGGGGACAAGAGACCCAGTACTTC. The variable domain in full, with the rest retrieved from reference TRBV5-1 and TRBJ2-5, is KAGVTQTPRYLIKTRGQQVTLSCSPISGHRSVSWYQQTPGQGLQFLFEYFSETQRNKGNFPGRFSGRQFSNSRSEMNVSTLELGDSALYLCASRGPRGQETQYFGPGTRLLVL.

Only a few counts were recorded for this clonotype. Here the CDR3 reads CASSLGARLAGGHEQFF. In DNA, the CDR3 is TGTGCCAGCAGCTTAGGGGCCCGACTAGCGGGAGGACATGAGCAGTTCTTC. The chain recombines TRBV7-6 with TRBJ2-1, with 13 bases that match TRBD2. This CDR3 comprises 17 residues. Looked up from germline, CDR1 is SGHVS and CDR2 is FNYEAQ. Unmatched junction bases numbered 8, after V lost 1 base and J lost 8 bases.